Below are 3 T cell receptor beta chains sequenced from a single sample in a study of T cells in women clearing cervical HPV infection. The repertoire was sequenced with immunoSEQ multiplex PCR; TCRdb's copy has only in-frame clones and lacks some. Found here are about 29,000 clones; the top ten clones hold around 2.8%. The sample consisted of blood buffy coat. The receptors were sampled from a woman between 18 and 70 years old with a cervical HPV16 infection that either progressed to CIN3+ or cleared (not recorded which).

A note on this clone: The read terminates 3 residues before the CDR3 end, so the remaining end is supplied by the germline J gene. The gene calls are TRBV19 and TRBJ2-5; possibly TRBD1 for D (5 bases). The V end was cut by 7 bases, the J end by 5 bases, with 14 bases between. Germline CDR1 and CDR2: LNHDA and SQIVND (reference sequence). This CDR3 region has 13 residues. The part of the CDR3 DNA that was read is TGTGCCAGTACCTTCCAGGGTTCGGAGACC. Amino acids: CASTFQGSET. The entire CDR3 reads CASTFQGSETQYF.

Note on this clone: The sequence runs out 3 residues before the end of the CDR3; the remainder is reconstructed from the germline J gene. V gene TRBV30 combines with J gene TRBJ1-5; D is possibly TRBD1 (6 bases). This CDR3 region has 14 residues. CDR1 is GTSNPN, CDR2 SVGIG, per germline (reference sequence). V was shortened by 7 bases and J by 3 bases, with 16 bases between the two germline ends. CDR3 bases read: TGTGCCTACAACCTGGGGGCTGCCAATCAGCCC. Its translation: CAYNLGAANQP. The entire CDR3 reads CAYNLGAANQPQHF.

About this clone itself: The CDR3 goes on 3 residues after the read ends, and that part is filled in from the germline J gene. The chain couples TRBV12-3 or TRBV12-4 to TRBJ2-5; the D is unclear. The CDR3 length is 12 residues. The V and J ends lost 6 bases and 7 bases respectively, with 12 bases between them. The CDR3 protein is CASRSVKGTQYF. CDR3 bases read: TGTGCCAGCAGGTCCGTAAAGGGGACC.